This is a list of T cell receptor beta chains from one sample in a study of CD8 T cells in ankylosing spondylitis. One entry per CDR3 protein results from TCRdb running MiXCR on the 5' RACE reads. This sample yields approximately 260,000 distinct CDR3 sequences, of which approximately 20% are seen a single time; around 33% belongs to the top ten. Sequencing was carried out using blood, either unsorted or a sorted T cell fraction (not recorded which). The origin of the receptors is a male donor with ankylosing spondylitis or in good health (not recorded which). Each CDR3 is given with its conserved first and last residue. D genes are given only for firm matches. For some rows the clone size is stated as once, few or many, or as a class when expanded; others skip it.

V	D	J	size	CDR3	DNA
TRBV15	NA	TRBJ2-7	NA	CATSGVGAPYEQYF	TGTGCCACCAGCGGTGTCGGGGCCCCCTACGAGCAGTACTTC
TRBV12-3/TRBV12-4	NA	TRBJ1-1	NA	CASSRTNMNTEAFF	TGTGCCAGCAGTCGGACAAACATGAACACTGAAGCTTTCTTT
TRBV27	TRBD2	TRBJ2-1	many	CASNLAGGQNEQFF	TGTGCCAGCAACCTAGCGGGAGGACAGAATGAGCAGTTCTTC
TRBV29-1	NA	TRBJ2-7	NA	CSVEVLGQQNYEQYF	TGCAGCGTTGAAGTTCTGGGACAACAGAACTACGAGCAGTACTTC
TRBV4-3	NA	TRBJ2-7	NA	CASSQNLDSYEQYF	TGCGCCAGCAGCCAAAACCTGGACTCTTACGAGCAGTACTTC
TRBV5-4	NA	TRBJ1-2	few	CASSSGLEVANYGYTF	TGTGCCAGCAGCTCGGGACTGGAGGTCGCTAACTATGGCTACACCTTC
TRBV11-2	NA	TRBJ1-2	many	CASSLPDRDGYTF	TGTGCCAGCAGCTTGCCGGATCGGGATGGCTACACCTTC
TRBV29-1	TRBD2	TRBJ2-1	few	CSVDSGRGPYNEQFF	TGCAGCGTGGATTCCGGGAGGGGACCCTACAATGAGCAGTTCTTC
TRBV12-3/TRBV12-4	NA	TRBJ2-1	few	CASSSFPSLYNEQFF	TGTGCCAGCAGTTCTTTTCCATCTCTCTACAATGAGCAGTTCTTC
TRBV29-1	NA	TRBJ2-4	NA	CSVDTEKGIQYF	TGCAGCGTTGATACGGAGAAGGGCATTCAGTACTTC
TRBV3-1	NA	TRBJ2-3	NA	CASSQGTRRDTQYF	TGTGCCAGCAGCCAAGGGACAAGGCGGGATACGCAGTATTTT
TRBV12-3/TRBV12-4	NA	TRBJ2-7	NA	CASAPRPARDYEQYF	TGTGCCAGTGCTCCCCGACCAGCAAGAGACTACGAGCAGTACTTC